A single sample is the source of the 5 T cell receptor beta chains below, sequenced in a study of molecular identifiers for immune sequencing clone quantification. TCRdb ran MiXCR on the PCR reads and lists one entry per CDR3 protein. This table holds about 320,000 distinct CDR3 sequences, about a fifth found once. What was sequenced was naive CD8+ T cells from blood, with Jurkat cell RNA spiked in. Subset in this sample: FACS-sorted CD8+CD4-CCR7+CD45RA+ naive T cells. The receptors originated from a human donor in good health. Some libraries in this study had Jurkat cell RNA spiked in.

This clonotype has a count of ten or more. The chain joins TRBV6-5 to TRBJ1-1; D perhaps matches TRBD1 (5 bases). Trimming cost V 2 bases and J 5 bases, with 15 bases left between them. The CDR3 covers 15 residues. Germline V lookup: CDR1 MNHEY, CDR2 SVGAGI. The CDR3 bases are TGTGCCAGCAGTTACCCGTCAGGGTCGAGGACTGAAGCTTTCTTT. It specifies CASSYPSGSRTEAFF.

Details on this clonotype: A much larger clone is a single base away; this may be a read error. The chain joins TRBV29-1 to TRBJ2-7; TRBD2 might be the D (5 bases). The CDR3 has 14 amino acids. In germline, CDR1 is SQVTM, CDR2 ANQGSEA. As DNA, the CDR3 is TGCAGCGTTGACTCTAGCCCGAGCTCCCACGAGCAGTACTTC. Translation gives CSVDSSPSSHEQYF.

This rearrangement joins TRBV4-3 to TRBJ1-1; weak D call: TRBD1 (6 bases). This CDR3 is 14 amino acids long. The V gene lost 3 bases and the J gene lost 5 bases, with 13 bases spanning the gap. Germline V gives CDR1 LGHNA, CDR2 YSLEER. The CDR3 DNA is TGCGCCAGCAGCCAGGTTGGGGGGCAGACTGAAGCTTTCTTT. Its protein is CASSQVGGQTEAFF.

This clonotype was recorded a few times. The gene calls are TRBV19 and TRBJ2-3; D tentatively reads TRBD1 or TRBD2 (5 bases each). The germline CDR1 and CDR2 sequences are LNHDA and SQIVND (reference sequence). The CDR3 is 13 amino acids. V was cut by 8 bases and J by 2 bases, with 11 bases left in between. The CDR3, as DNA: TGTGCCAGTCGGGGCACAGACACAGATACGCAGTATTTT. Its translation is CASRGTDTDTQYF.

This clonotype was counted at least ten times. J is TRBJ2-7 and V is TRBV29-1; either TRBD1 or TRBD2 may supply D (5 bases each). Germline V gene lookup returns CDR1 SQVTM and CDR2 ANQGSEA. The CDR3 spans 15 residues. V lost 4 bases and J lost 7, with 23 bases in between. The CDR3 loop reads CSVVGENTSSGEQYF. The CDR3 nucleotides read TGCAGCGTTGTAGGGGAAAACACCTCGTCGGGGGAGCAGTACTTC.